The entry below describes one T cell receptor (beta chain). As yet, its antigen is unknown. V lost 2 bases, J lost 10 bases, and 9 bases lay in between. The CDR3 totals 13 residues. This sample is part of a study of T cell responses to AZD1222 COVID-19 vaccine. The assay was immunoSEQ multiplex PCR, and TCRdb's table has in-frame clones only and misses some. The sample contains roughly 140,000 clones, roughly 88% of which appear only once. Whole-study findings and limits: Unmutated variant regions reportedly attract nearly half of all spike-specific TCRs. Clonal diversity was possibly underestimated, and white British individuals and females predominated among donors.

This specimen was peripheral blood, taken on day 0 of AZD1222 vaccination. The rearrangement joins TRBV12-3 or TRBV12-4 to TRBJ1-6, with TRBD1 as a possible D gene (5 bases). The source of this sequence is an adult in good health. Here the CDR3 reads CASSLQGGSPLHF. CDR3 nucleotides: TGTGCCAGCAGTTTACAGGGTGGCTCACCCCTCCACTTT.